This T cell receptor beta chain was sequenced in a study of T-cell memory formation after mild COVID-19. Constant-segment-primed 5'RACE gave TCR alpha and TCR beta cDNA libraries with sample barcodes and UMIs. Using its own MiXCR run on the 5' RACE reads, TCRdb lists one record per CDR3 protein. The profile shows approximately 450,000 distinct CDR3 sequences, 15% to 20% of them singletons. As concerns this clonotype: No antigen is known for it.

Study-level findings and limits: Contracting CD4+ clones lay largely in CM and EM, with CD8+ ones residing in EMRA. Some clones that responded were present in memory (sampled pre-infection), which suggests cross-reactive memory joined.

Sample: PBMCs or a T cell subset sorted from them (not recorded which). This clonotype was obtained from an adult woman who had mild COVID-19 (a few samples of this study predate the infection). Cell type and time point are not known.

The CDR3 nucleotides are TGTGCCAGCAGCAACCCAAGAGCCGGGAACACTGAAGCTTTCTTT. Translated, it gives CASSNPRAGNTEAFF. The chain recombines TRBV7-9 with TRBJ1-1; D gene uncertain. Germline V CDR1 and CDR2: SEHNR, FQNEAQ (reference sequence). The CDR3 sequence is 15 residues long. The V and J ends lost 5 bases and 1 base respectively, with 14 bases between them.